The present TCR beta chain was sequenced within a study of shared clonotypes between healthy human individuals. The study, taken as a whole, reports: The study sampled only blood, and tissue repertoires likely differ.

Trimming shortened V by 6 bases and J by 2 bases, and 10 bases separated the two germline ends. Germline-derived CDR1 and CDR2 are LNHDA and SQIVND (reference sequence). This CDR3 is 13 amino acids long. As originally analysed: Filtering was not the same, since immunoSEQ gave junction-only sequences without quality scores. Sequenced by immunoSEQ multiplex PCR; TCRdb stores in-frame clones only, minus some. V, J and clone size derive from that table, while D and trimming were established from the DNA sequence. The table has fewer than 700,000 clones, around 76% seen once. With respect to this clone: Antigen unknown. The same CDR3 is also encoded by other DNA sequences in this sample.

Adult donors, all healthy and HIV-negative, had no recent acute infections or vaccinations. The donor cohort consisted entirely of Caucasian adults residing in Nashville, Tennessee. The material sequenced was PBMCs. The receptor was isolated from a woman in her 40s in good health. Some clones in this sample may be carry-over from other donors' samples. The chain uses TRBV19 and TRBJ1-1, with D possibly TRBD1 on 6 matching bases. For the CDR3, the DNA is TGTGCCAGTAGCCCGACAGGAAACACTGAAGCTTTCTTT. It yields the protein CASSPTGNTEAFF.